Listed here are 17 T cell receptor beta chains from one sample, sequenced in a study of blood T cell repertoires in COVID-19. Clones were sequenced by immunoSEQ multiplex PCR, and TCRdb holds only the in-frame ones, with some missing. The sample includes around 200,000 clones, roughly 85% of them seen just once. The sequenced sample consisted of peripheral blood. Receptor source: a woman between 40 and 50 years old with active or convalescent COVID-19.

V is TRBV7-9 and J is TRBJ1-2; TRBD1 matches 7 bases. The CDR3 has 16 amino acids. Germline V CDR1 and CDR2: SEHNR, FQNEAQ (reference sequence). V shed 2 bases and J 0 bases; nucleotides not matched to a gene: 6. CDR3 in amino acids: CASSLPTGTANYGYTF. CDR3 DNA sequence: TGTGCCAGCAGCTTACCGACAGGGACCGCTAACTATGGCTACACCTTC. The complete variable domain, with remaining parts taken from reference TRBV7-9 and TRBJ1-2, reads DTGVSQNPRHKITKRGQNVTFRCDPISEHNRLYWYRQTLGQGPEFLTYFQNEAQLEKSRLLSDRFSAERPKGSFSTLEIQRTEQGDSAMYLCASSLPTGTANYGYTFGSGTRLTVV.

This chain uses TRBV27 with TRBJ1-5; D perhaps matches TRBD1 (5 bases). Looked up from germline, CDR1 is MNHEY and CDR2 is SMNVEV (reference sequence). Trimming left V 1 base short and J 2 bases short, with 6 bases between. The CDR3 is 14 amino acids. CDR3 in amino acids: CASSLWGGNQPQHF. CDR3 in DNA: TGTGCCAGCAGTTTATGGGGGGGCAATCAGCCCCAGCATTTT.

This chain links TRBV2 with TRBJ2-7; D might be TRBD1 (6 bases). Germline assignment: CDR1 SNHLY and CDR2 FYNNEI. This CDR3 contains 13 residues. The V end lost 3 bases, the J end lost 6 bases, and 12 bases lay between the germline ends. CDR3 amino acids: CASSEWTVSEQYF. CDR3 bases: TGTGCCAGCAGTGAGTGGACAGTGAGCGAGCAGTACTTC. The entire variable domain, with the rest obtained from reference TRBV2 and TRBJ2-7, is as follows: EPEVTQTPSHQVTQMGQEVILRCVPISNHLYFYWYRQILGQKVEFLVSFYNNEISEKSEIFDDQFSVERPDGSNFTLKIRSTKLEDSAMYFCASSEWTVSEQYFGPGTRLTVT.

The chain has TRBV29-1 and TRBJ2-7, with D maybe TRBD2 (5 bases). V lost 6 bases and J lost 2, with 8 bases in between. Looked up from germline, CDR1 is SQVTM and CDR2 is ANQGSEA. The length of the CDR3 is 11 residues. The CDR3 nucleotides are TGCAGCGTGTTGGGAGCCTACGAGCAGTACTTC. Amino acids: CSVLGAYEQYF.

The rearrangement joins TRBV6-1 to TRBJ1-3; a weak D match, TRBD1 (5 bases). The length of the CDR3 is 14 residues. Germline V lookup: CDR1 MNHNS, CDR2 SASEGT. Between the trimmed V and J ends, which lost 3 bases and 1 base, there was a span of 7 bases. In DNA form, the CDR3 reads TGTGCCAGCAGTGAGGCAGGGTCTGGAAACACCATATATTTT. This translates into CASSEAGSGNTIYF.

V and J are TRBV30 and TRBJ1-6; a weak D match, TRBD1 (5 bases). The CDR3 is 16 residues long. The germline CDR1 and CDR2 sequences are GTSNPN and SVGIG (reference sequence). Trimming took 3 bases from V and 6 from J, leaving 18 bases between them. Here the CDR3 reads CAWRGGRRGGNSPLHF. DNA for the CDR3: TGTGCCTGGAGGGGGGGACGCCGCGGAGGTAATTCACCCCTCCACTTT. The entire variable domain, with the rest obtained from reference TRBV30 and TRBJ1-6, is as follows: SQTIHQWPATLVQPVGSPLSLECTVEGTSNPNLYWYRQAAGRGLQLLFYSVGIGQISSEVPQNLSASRPQDRQFILSSKKLLLSDSGFYLCAWRGGRRGGNSPLHFGNGTRLTVT.

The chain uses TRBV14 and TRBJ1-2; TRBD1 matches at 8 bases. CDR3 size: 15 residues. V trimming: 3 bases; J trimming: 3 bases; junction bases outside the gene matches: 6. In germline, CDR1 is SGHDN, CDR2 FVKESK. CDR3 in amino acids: CASSHRTGFDYGYTF. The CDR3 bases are TGTGCCAGCAGCCACCGGACAGGGTTTGACTATGGCTACACCTTC.

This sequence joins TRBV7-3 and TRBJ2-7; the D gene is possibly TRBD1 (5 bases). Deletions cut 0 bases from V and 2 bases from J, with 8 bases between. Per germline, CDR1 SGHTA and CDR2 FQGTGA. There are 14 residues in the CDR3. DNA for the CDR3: TGTGCCAGCAGCTTAACAGGGGTTGCCTACGAGCAGTACTTC. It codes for CASSLTGVAYEQYF.

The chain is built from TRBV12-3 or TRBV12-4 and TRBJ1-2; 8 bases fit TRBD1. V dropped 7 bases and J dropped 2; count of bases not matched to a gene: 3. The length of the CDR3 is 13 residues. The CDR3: CASKWTGNYGYTF. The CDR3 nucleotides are TGTGCCAGCAAATGGACAGGGAACTATGGCTACACCTTC.

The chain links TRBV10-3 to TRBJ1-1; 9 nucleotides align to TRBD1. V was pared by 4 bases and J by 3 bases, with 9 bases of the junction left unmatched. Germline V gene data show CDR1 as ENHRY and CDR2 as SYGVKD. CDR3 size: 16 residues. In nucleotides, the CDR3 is TGTGCCATCAGTGCCGTGACAGGGGGATTAGACACTGAAGCTTTCTTT. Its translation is CAISAVTGGLDTEAFF.

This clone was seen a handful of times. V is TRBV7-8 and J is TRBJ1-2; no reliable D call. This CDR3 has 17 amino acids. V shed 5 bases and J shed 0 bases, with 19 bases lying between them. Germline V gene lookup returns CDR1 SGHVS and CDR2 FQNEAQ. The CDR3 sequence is CASSPGVYRITNYGYTF. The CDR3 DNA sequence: TGTGCCAGCAGCCCCGGGGTATACCGGATAACTAACTATGGCTACACCTTC.

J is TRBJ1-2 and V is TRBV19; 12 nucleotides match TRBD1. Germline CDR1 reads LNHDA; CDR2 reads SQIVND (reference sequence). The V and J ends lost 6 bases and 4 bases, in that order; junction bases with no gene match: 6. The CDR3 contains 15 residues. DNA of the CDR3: TGTGCCAGTAGACCTCCGGGACAGGGGGCCTATGGCTACACCTTC. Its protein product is CASRPPGQGAYGYTF.

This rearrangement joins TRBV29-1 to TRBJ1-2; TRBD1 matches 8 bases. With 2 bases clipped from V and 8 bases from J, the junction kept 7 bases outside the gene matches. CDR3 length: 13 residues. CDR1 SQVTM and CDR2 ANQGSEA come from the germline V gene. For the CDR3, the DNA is TGCAGCGTTGAAAGTGGGACAGGAGGGGGCTACACCTTC. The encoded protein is CSVESGTGGGYTF.

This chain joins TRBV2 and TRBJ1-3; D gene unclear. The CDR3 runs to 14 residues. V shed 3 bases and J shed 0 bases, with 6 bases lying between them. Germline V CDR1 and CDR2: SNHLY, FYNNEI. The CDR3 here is CASSEYSSGNTIYF. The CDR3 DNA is TGTGCCAGCAGTGAGTACAGCTCTGGAAACACCATATATTTT.

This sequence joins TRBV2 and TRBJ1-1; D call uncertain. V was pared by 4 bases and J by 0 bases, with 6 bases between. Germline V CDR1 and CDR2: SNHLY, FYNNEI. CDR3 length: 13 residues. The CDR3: CASSAQMNTEAFF. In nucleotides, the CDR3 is TGTGCCAGCAGTGCCCAGATGAACACTGAAGCTTTCTTT.

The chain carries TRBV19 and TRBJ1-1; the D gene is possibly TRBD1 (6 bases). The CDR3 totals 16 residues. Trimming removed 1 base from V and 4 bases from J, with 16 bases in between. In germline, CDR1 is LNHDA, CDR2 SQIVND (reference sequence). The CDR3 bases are TGTGCCAGTAGTATAGGTCAGGGGATTGGAAGCACTGAAGCTTTCTTT. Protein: CASSIGQGIGSTEAFF.

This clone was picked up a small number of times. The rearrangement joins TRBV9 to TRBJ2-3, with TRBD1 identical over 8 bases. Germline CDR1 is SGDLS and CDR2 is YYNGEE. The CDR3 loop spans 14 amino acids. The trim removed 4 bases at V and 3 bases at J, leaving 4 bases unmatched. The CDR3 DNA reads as TGTGCCAGCAGCCTCGGGACAGGAACAGATACGCAGTATTTT. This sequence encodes CASSLGTGTDTQYF.